This T cell receptor beta chain was documented in a study of shared T cell receptors in the human thymus. The data were produced by immunoSEQ multiplex PCR, yet TCRdb's version contains in-frame clones alone and is incomplete. Here the sample spans 700,000 or so clones, approximately 85% being singletons. The germline V gene has CDR1 MGHRA and CDR2 YSYEKL. The J segment lost 7 bases and the V segment lost 1 base, leaving 16 bases of the junction unmatched. The CDR3 is 19 residues long. The same data also contributed to another study, on human thymus T cells. From that report: Thymic and blood repertoires seemed to show skewed V and J gene use. Related research has reported that thymic repertoires overlap highly among unrelated individuals.

The sequenced sample was thymocytes. The chain carries TRBV4-1 and TRBJ2-1, with 10 bases identical to TRBD2. The receptor comes from a girl less than two years old with a congenital heart defect. CDR3 region: CASSQGGHYSGGARNEQFF. CDR3 DNA sequence: TGCGCCAGCAGCCAAGGGGGGCACTACAGCGGGGGGGCGAGGAATGAGCAGTTCTTC.